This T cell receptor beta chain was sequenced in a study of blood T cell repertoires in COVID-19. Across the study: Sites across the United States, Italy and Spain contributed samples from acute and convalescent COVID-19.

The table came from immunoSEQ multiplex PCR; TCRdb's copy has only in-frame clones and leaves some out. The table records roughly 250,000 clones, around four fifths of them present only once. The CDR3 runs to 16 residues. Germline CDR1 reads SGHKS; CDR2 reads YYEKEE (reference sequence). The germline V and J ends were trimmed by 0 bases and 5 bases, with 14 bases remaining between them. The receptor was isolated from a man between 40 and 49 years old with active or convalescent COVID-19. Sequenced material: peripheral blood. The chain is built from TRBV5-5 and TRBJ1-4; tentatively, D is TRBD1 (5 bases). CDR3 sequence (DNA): TGTGCCAGCAGCTTGGGACAGACCCCCGTCAATGAAAAACTGTTTTTT. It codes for CASSLGQTPVNEKLFF.